The rows below give T cell receptor beta chains drawn from one sample of a study of blood T cell repertoires in COVID-19. Clones were read by immunoSEQ multiplex PCR, and TCRdb kept only the in-frame ones, dropping some. This sample has under 350,000 clones, with roughly 89% found just once. Sequencing was done on a sample of PBMCs or T cells enriched from blood (not recorded which). The receptor set was obtained from a woman aged 60-75 years who had recovered from COVID-19. The CDR3 runs from the conserved cysteine through the conserved F or W. The order of the fields is J gene, clone size, D gene, V gene, CDR3 protein, CDR3 DNA. The D gene is left open where the match is weak. Size is omitted from some rows. Given values are once, few, many or a class for expanded clones.

TRBJ2-3,NA,NA,TRBV10-1,CASSAEGGGITDTQYF,TGCGCCAGCAGTGCCGAGGGTGGGGGGATAACAGATACGCAGTATTTT
TRBJ2-1,NA,NA,TRBV7-9,CASMRPGEQFF,TGTGCCAGCATGCGACCAGGTGAGCAGTTCTTC
TRBJ1-6,NA,TRBD1,TRBV7-9,CASSLGDRLDSPLHF,TGTGCCAGCAGCTTAGGGGACAGGTTGGATTCACCCCTCCACTTT
TRBJ2-1,NA,NA,TRBV18,CASSPPSYGQLNNEQFF,TGTGCCAGCTCACCACCGTCTTACGGACAGTTGAACAATGAGCAGTTCTTC
TRBJ2-1,NA,TRBD2,TRBV5-1,CASSLGSGGPGEQFF,TGCGCCAGCAGCTTGGGTAGCGGGGGACCCGGAGAGCAGTTCTTC
TRBJ2-5,once,TRBD1,TRBV6-5,CATGRQGQGAETQYF,TGTGCCACCGGGAGACAGGGACAGGGGGCCGAGACCCAGTACTTC
TRBJ2-3,NA,TRBD2,TRBV7-3,CASSSGGGWDTQYF,TGTGCCAGCAGCTCCGGGGGGGGCTGGGATACGCAGTATTTT
TRBJ1-6,once,NA,TRBV28,CASREGLRSYNSPLHF,TGTGCCAGCAGGGAGGGGCTAAGGTCCTATAATTCACCCCTCCACTTT
TRBJ2-7,NA,TRBD1,TRBV24-1,CATSDSGQNHEQYF,TGTGCCACCAGTGATTCGGGACAGAATCACGAGCAGTACTTC
TRBJ1-3,NA,NA,TRBV9,CASSPVGGSGNTIYF,TGTGCCAGCAGCCCGGTGGGGGGTTCAGGAAACACCATATATTTT
TRBJ1-1,few,TRBD1,TRBV7-6,CASSLGGTGNTEAFF,TGTGCCAGCAGCTTAGGTGGGACAGGGAACACTGAAGCTTTCTTT
TRBJ2-1,NA,TRBD2,TRBV4-1,CASSQELAGGRRVF,TGCGCCAGCAGCCAAGAGCTAGCGGGGGGGCGTAGGGTCTTC
TRBJ2-3,NA,NA,TRBV10-3,CAISELGGEGDTQYF,TGTGCCATCAGTGAGCTAGGGGGGGAGGGTGATACGCAGTATTTT
TRBJ1-1,NA,NA,TRBV7-9,CASSLVVGGTEAFF,TGTGCCAGCAGCTTAGTTGTGGGCGGGACTGAAGCTTTCTTT
TRBJ1-1,NA,NA,TRBV2,CASRADRNFEAFF,TGTGCCAGCAGAGCCGACAGGAATTTTGAAGCTTTCTTT
TRBJ2-3,NA,TRBD2,TRBV11-2,CASSFGRDQDTQYF,TGTGCCAGCAGCTTCGGGAGGGATCAGGATACGCAGTATTTT
TRBJ1-5,NA,NA,TRBV28,CASIGGSNQPQHF,TGTGCCAGCATCGGGGGTAGCAATCAGCCCCAGCATTTT
TRBJ2-7,NA,TRBD1,TRBV9,CASSVSSTGTGGDEQYF,TGTGCCAGCAGCGTTTCGTCTACCGGGACAGGGGGCGACGAGCAGTACTTC
TRBJ1-3,NA,NA,TRBV2,CASSDLGARSGNTIYF,TGTGCCAGCAGTGACCTGGGGGCAAGGTCTGGAAACACCATATATTTT
TRBJ2-1,NA,NA,TRBV5-1,CASGRDSYNEQFF,TGCGCCAGCGGCAGGGACTCCTACAATGAGCAGTTCTTC
TRBJ2-6,NA,NA,TRBV7-6,CASSLNHRAASGANVLTF,TGTGCCAGCAGCTTGAATCACAGGGCAGCCTCTGGGGCCAACGTCCTGACTTTC
TRBJ2-2,few,TRBD1,TRBV7-9,CASIPLSRTGGTGELFF,TGTGCCAGCATCCCGTTGTCCCGGACAGGGGGCACCGGGGAGCTGTTTTTT
TRBJ1-5,once,NA,TRBV28,CASSIPSQPQHF,TGTGCCAGCAGTATCCCCAGTCAGCCCCAGCATTTT
TRBJ1-3,NA,NA,TRBV5-4,CASSPKDSGNTIYF,TGTGCCAGCAGCCCTAAAGACTCTGGAAACACCATATATTTT
TRBJ1-4,NA,NA,TRBV7-9,CASSLSGVSEKLFF,TGTGCCAGCAGCTTATCAGGGGTTAGTGAAAAACTGTTTTTT
TRBJ1-1,NA,TRBD1,TRBV9,CASSPDWGQGTNTEAFF,TGTGCCAGCAGCCCCGATTGGGGACAGGGAACAAACACTGAAGCTTTCTTT
TRBJ2-3,NA,TRBD2,TRBV2,CASTSGEVQYF,TGTGCCAGCACCAGCGGGGAGGTGCAGTATTTT
TRBJ2-7,NA,NA,TRBV5-1,CASSVQGEQYF,TGCGCCAGCAGTGTGCAGGGCGAGCAGTACTTC
TRBJ1-2,NA,NA,TRBV6-5,CASSLTENYGYTF,TGTGCCAGCAGTCTAACGGAGAACTATGGCTACACCTTC
TRBJ2-7,NA,NA,TRBV9,CASSVEGTPVYEQYF,TGTGCCAGCAGCGTAGAAGGGACTCCAGTCTACGAGCAGTACTTC
TRBJ1-2,NA,NA,TRBV7-2,CASSPQGGGYGYTF,TGTGCCAGCAGCCCGCAGGGCGGGGGCTATGGCTACACCTTC
TRBJ2-7,NA,TRBD2,TRBV6-5,CASSLADEYEQYF,TGTGCCAGCAGTCTAGCGGATGAGTACGAGCAGTACTTC
TRBJ2-7,NA,TRBD1,TRBV4-1,CASRPGQGDSYEQYF,TGCGCCAGCAGACCGGGACAGGGGGACTCCTACGAGCAGTACTTC
TRBJ2-7,few,NA,TRBV28,CASSNPRAGAYSYEQYF,TGTGCCAGCAGTAACCCCAGGGCGGGGGCCTACTCCTACGAGCAGTACTTC
TRBJ1-1,NA,NA,TRBV7-2,CASSPPNMNTEAFF,TGTGCCAGCAGCCCACCCAACATGAACACTGAAGCTTTCTTT
TRBJ1-1,NA,NA,TRBV11-2,CASSWEGNGVFF,TGTGCCAGCAGCTGGGAGGGGAATGGTGTTTTCTTT
TRBJ1-5,NA,TRBD1,TRBV7-9,CASSSGTGGRGGNQPQHF,TGTGCCAGCAGCTCCGGGACAGGGGGCCGCGGGGGAAATCAGCCCCAGCATTTT
TRBJ1-4,NA,NA,TRBV28,CASSSQGREKLFF,TGTGCCAGCAGTTCACAGGGTCGGGAAAAACTGTTTTTT
TRBJ1-2,NA,NA,TRBV5-5,CASSLGTVPFPDGYTF,TGTGCCAGCAGCTTGGGAACGGTCCCTTTCCCTGATGGCTACACCTTC
TRBJ2-3,NA,NA,TRBV21-1,CASSYIVAGGTTDTQYF,NA
TRBJ2-7,NA,TRBD1,TRBV3-1/TRBV3-2,CASSPTGDGHEQYF,TGTGCCAGCAGCCCCACAGGGGATGGACACGAGCAGTACTTC
TRBJ2-5,few,TRBD1,TRBV28,CASSDQSGQGTETQYF,TGTGCCAGCAGTGACCAATCGGGACAGGGGACGGAGACCCAGTACTTC
TRBJ2-1,NA,TRBD2,TRBV4-1,CASSQDWREGLGNEQFF,TGCGCCAGCAGCCAAGATTGGCGGGAGGGCCTGGGGAATGAGCAGTTCTTC
TRBJ2-5,NA,TRBD2,TRBV10-3,CAIKPGLAEETQYF,TGTGCCATCAAACCGGGACTAGCTGAAGAGACCCAGTACTTC
TRBJ2-1,NA,NA,TRBV5-1,CASSSEIRRDNEQFF,TGCGCCAGCAGCTCCGAAATTAGACGGGACAATGAGCAGTTCTTC
TRBJ2-5,NA,NA,TRBV10-3,CAISESTRQETQYF,TGTGCCATCAGTGAGTCGACACGGCAAGAGACCCAGTACTTC
TRBJ2-7,NA,TRBD2,TRBV5-4,CASSPRTSGSEQYF,TGTGCCAGCAGCCCAAGGACTAGCGGGAGTGAGCAGTACTTC
TRBJ2-5,NA,NA,TRBV6-5,CASGSQETQYF,TGTGCCAGCGGCTCTCAAGAGACCCAGTACTTC
TRBJ2-7,NA,NA,TRBV29-1,CSVVQGPYYEQYF,TGCAGCGTTGTTCAGGGGCCCTATTACGAGCAGTACTTC
TRBJ2-7,NA,TRBD1,TRBV2,CAILTGQGFYEQYF,TGTGCCATCTTGACGGGACAGGGCTTCTACGAGCAGTACTTC
TRBJ2-1,NA,TRBD2,TRBV5-4,CASSPGLAVENEQFF,TGTGCCAGCAGCCCGGGACTAGCGGTAGAGAATGAGCAGTTCTTC
TRBJ2-4,NA,NA,TRBV7-9,CASQLAGDIQYF,TGTGCCAGTCAGCTAGCCGGGGACATTCAGTACTTC
TRBJ2-1,NA,NA,TRBV24-1,CATSDPNSGSSYNEQFF,TGTGCCACCAGTGATCCCAATAGCGGTAGCTCCTACAATGAGCAGTTCTTC
TRBJ1-6,NA,TRBD1,TRBV4-1,CASSPGTENSPLHF,TGCGCCAGCAGTCCCGGGACAGAGAATTCACCCCTCCACTTT
TRBJ2-1,NA,NA,TRBV28,CASSFGIQLGVQFF,TGTGCCAGCAGTTTTGGCATCCAACTCGGGGTGCAGTTCTTC
TRBJ2-1,NA,NA,TRBV28,CASSLADARNEQFF,TGTGCCAGCAGTTTGGCAGACGCCAGGAATGAGCAGTTCTTC